One sample yielded the 10 T cell receptor beta chains listed below, sequenced in a study of spatial heterogeneity in lung cancer. TCRdb re-called the 5' RACE reads with MiXCR, one entry per CDR3 protein. The sample has under 10,000 distinct CDR3 sequences, more than 4.5% seen once; the top ten hold around 28%. As to time point: sample taken at primary tumor resection. The starting material was PBMCs, obtained at surgery. These receptors came from a male donor with early-stage non-small cell lung cancer.

This clonotype is termed medium-sized. The chain combines TRBV29-1 with TRBJ1-1; D unresolved. This CDR3 is 14 amino acids long. The germline CDR1 and CDR2 sequences are SQVTM and ANQGSEA. Trimming removed 4 bases at V and 0 bases at J, with 12 bases between. The CDR3 loop is CSVVGPPMNTEAFF. The CDR3 nucleotides read TGCAGCGTTGTAGGGCCACCCATGAACACTGAAGCTTTCTTT.

This clonotype was detected ten times or more. The rearrangement uses TRBV7-2 and TRBJ2-3, with 10 bases lining up with TRBD2. This CDR3 is built from 17 residues. Germline V gene sequence: CDR1 SGHTA, CDR2 FQGNSA. J was trimmed by 6 bases and V by 5 bases; bases with no gene match: 14. The CDR3 loop is CASSLRGSGGAKDTQYF. The CDR3 nucleotides are TGTGCCAGCAGCCTTCGGGGGAGCGGGGGGGCCAAGGATACGCAGTATTTT.

This clonotype was counted ten times or more. The chain's CDR3 is CAWRSRARNQPQHF. CDR3 bases: TGTGCCTGGAGGAGCAGGGCCAGGAATCAGCCCCAGCATTTT. The J gene is TRBJ1-5, the V gene TRBV30; a weak D match, TRBD1 (5 bases). The V end lost 3 bases, the J end lost 4 bases, and 13 bases lay between the germline ends. The CDR3 covers 14 residues. Germline assignment: CDR1 GTSNPN and CDR2 SVGIG (reference sequence).

The table lists this clonotype with many counts. The J gene is TRBJ1-1, the V gene TRBV14; D not certain. Trimming left V 4 bases short and J 4 bases short, with 10 bases between. The CDR3 is made up of 13 amino acids. CDR1 is SGHDN, CDR2 FVKESK, per germline. The CDR3, as DNA: TGTGCCAGCAGCCCTAGGGCGGGCACTGAAGCTTTCTTT. This translates into CASSPRAGTEAFF. Full variable domain (missing parts from reference TRBV14 and TRBJ1-1): EAGVTQFPSHSVIEKGQTVTLRCDPISGHDNLYWYRRVMGKEIKFLLHFVKESKQDESGMPNNRFLAERTGGTYSTLKVQPAELEDSGVYFCASSPRAGTEAFFGQGTRLTVV.

This clonotype was observed at least ten times. The J gene is TRBJ2-3, the V gene TRBV7-8; possibly TRBD1 or TRBD2 for D (6 bases each). The CDR3 is made up of 15 amino acids. Trimming stripped 5 bases from V and 5 bases from J, with 17 bases between. Germline V lookup: CDR1 SGHVS, CDR2 FQNEAQ. The CDR3 coding sequence is TGTGCCAGCAGCCTAGGGGGGCGGGTCGGAGATACGCAGTATTTT. This codes for CASSLGGRVGDTQYF.

This clonotype was recorded many times. This chain connects TRBV5-1 to TRBJ1-1; D gene ambiguous. The germline V gene has CDR1 SGHRS and CDR2 YFSETQ. The V gene lost 1 base and the J gene lost 0 bases, with 13 bases spanning the gap. This CDR3 has 16 amino acids. CDR3 DNA: TGCGCCAGCAGCTTGATAGGGCGTGAAGTGAACACTGAAGCTTTCTTT. Translated: CASSLIGREVNTEAFF.

This clonotype is medium-sized in the sample. For the CDR3, the DNA is TGTGCCAGCAGTCTGACAGGGGATGAGCAGTTCTTC. It is translated as CASSLTGDEQFF. V usage is TRBV6-1 and J usage is TRBJ2-1, with TRBD1 matching 8 bases. CDR3 length: 12 amino acids. V lost 5 bases, J lost 8 bases, and 2 bases stayed unmatched. Germline V gene data show CDR1 as MNHNS and CDR2 as SASEGT.

This clonotype is deemed medium-sized. The J gene is TRBJ2-1, the V gene TRBV29-1; TRBD2 agrees at 10 bases. Germline lookup yields CDR1 SQVTM and CDR2 ANQGSEA. The CDR3 extends over 16 amino acids. Trimming at V came to 1 base and at J to 7 bases, leaving 10 bases not matched to a gene. CDR3 amino acids: CSVEGRAGGRRNEQFF. DNA for the CDR3: TGCAGCGTTGAAGGGCGAGCGGGGGGGCGAAGGAATGAGCAGTTCTTC.

Ten or more counts support this clonotype. V and J are TRBV6-1 and TRBJ1-1; TRBD1 aligns across 7 bases. Per germline, CDR1 MNHNS and CDR2 SASEGT. V lost 3 bases to trimming and J lost 4 bases; unmatched junction nucleotides: 5. The length of the CDR3 is 14 residues. The CDR3 is CASSDRGGATEAFF. CDR3 bases: TGTGCCAGCAGTGACAGGGGGGGGGCCACTGAAGCTTTCTTT.

This clonotype was counted ten times or more. In DNA, the CDR3 is TGCAGTGCTGGCCCGGGAGATACGCAGTATTTT. This gives the protein CSAGPGDTQYF. J is TRBJ2-3 and V is TRBV20-1; D is unresolved. CDR1 and CDR2 from the germline V gene are DFQATT and SNEGSKA (reference sequence). This CDR3 is 11 amino acids long. Deletions cut 5 bases from V and 5 bases from J, with 8 bases between.